This T cell receptor (beta chain) was sequenced for a study of blood T cell repertoires in COVID-19. Study-level information: Researchers got acute and convalescent COVID-19 samples from the United States, Italy and Spain. Sample material is recorded as cDNA or gDNA derived from T cells, B-cell-depleted T cells, or PBMCs.

The data were produced by immunoSEQ multiplex PCR, yet TCRdb's version contains in-frame clones alone and is incomplete. The sample shows 29,000 or so clones, around 86% of them seen only once. This TCR was sampled from a human donor in a cohort sampled during active COVID-19. The donor label of this sample is uncertain. Sequenced: peripheral blood.

The CDR3 loop reads CSVDRGGDTQYF. The CDR3 bases are TGCAGCGTGGACCGGGGGGGAGATACGCAGTATTTT. V is TRBV29-1 and J is TRBJ2-3; 8 bases match TRBD2. This CDR3 contains 12 residues. Germline CDR1 is SQVTM and CDR2 is ANQGSEA. With 6 bases clipped from V and 5 bases from J, the junction kept 4 bases outside the gene matches.